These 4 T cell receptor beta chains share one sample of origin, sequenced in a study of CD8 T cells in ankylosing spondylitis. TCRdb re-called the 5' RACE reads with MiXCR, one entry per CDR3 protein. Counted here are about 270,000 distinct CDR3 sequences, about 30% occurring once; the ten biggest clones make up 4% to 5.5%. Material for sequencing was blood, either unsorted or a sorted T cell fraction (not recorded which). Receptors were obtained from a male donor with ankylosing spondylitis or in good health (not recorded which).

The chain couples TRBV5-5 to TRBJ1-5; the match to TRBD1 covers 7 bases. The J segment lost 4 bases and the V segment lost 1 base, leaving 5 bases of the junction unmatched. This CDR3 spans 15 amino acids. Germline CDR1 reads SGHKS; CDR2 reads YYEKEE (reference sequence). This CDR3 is CASSLSGGLNQPQHF. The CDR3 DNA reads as TGTGCCAGCAGCTTGTCAGGGGGTTTGAATCAGCCCCAGCATTTT.

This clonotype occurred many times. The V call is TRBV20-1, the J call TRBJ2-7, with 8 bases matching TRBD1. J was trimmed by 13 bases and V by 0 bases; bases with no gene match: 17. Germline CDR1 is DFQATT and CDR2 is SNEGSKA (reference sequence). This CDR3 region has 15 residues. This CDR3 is CSAREDREGISVIYF. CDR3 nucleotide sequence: TGCAGTGCTAGAGAGGACAGGGAAGGCATATCCGTGATTTACTTC.

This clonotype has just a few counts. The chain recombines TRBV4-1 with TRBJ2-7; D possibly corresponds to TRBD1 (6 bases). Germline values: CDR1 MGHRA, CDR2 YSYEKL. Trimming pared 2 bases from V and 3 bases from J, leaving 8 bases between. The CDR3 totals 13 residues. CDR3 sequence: CASSQTGIYEQYF. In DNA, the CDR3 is TGCGCCAGCAGCCAAACAGGGATCTACGAGCAGTACTTC.

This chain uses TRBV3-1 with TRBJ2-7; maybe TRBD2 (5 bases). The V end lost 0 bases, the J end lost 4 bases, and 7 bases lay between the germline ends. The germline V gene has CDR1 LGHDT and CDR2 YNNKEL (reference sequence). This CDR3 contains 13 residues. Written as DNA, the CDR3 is TGTGCCAGCAGCCAAGATTCGGGGTACGAGCAGTACTTC. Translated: CASSQDSGYEQYF.